This T cell receptor beta chain derives from a study of molecular identifiers for immune sequencing clone quantification. The ends were cut back, 0 bases at V and 7 bases at J, with 16 bases in the middle. This CDR3 comprises 17 residues. CDR1 is KGHSH and CDR2 is LQKENI in the germline V gene. Using 10%, 30% or 50% RNA, naive CD8 libraries were derived from roughly 20,000 to 1,000,000 sorted cells. This clonotype was observed many times. Previously described methods and listed TCR primers were used for bulk TCR libraries. TCRdb reprocessed the PCR reads with MiXCR, giving one entry per CDR3 protein. The table records about 640,000 distinct CDR3 sequences, about 20% of them present only once.

The sequenced sample was naive CD8+ T cells from blood, with Jurkat cell RNA spiked in. The subset denotes: FACS-sorted CD8+CD4-CCR7+CD45RA+ naive T cells. This TCR derives from a human donor in good health. Some libraries in this study had Jurkat cell RNA spiked in. The chain carries TRBV18 and TRBJ1-6, with D unclear. The CDR3 reads CASSPPGYGPGNSPLHF. The CDR3 DNA follows: TGTGCCAGCTCACCACCTGGCTACGGGCCGGGAAATTCACCCCTCCACTTT.